Here is one T cell receptor (beta chain) with its context. Its antigen has not been determined. Base qualities are not recorded, but no much larger clone differs from it by a single base. The data were obtained in a study of persistence of HIV-infected CD4 T cells (dated by TCRdb to the early 2020s). For the wider study: The study isolated CMV- and HIV-1 Gag-responding CD4+ T cells from ART-treated individuals to examine antigen-driven clonal expansion of HIV-1-infected cells. Cross-participant TCR cluster analysis included 8 or 9 participants for CMV and over five participants for Gag. Proviral sequencing was used to assess clonality among infected cells, whereas TCRbeta sequencing gauged the clonality of all cells within each sorted population. The median time the participants had spent on suppressive ART was around eight years. Peripheral blood samples of up to about 200 mL were obtained at multiple time points, with the exception of two participants, for whom leukapheresis was performed at a single time point. The investigation overall reported the following: TCR oligoclonality correlated with proviral oligoclonality within the same sorted populations. Significantly lower TCRbeta richness was observed in CMV- and Gag-responding cells than in anti-CD3/anti-CD28-responding cells, and higher oligoclonality was observed in CMV-responding cells than in CD3/CD28-stimulated and Gag-responding cells. Antigen-responding cells were enriched for expanded CDR3beta sequences that were degenerate, which suggests that CD4+ responses to CMV and Gag underwent convergent selection. Restriction of bulk TCR analyses to the rare CMV-responding cells that actually carried HIV-1 proviruses was not possible. Only a small number of individuals took part in the study, and the range of antigens tested was limited.

The meaning of the sample's treatment or condition label: suppressive antiretroviral therapy. Lysates of CMV-infected fibroblasts at 10 ug/mL were used to stimulate the cells. Memory populations depleted of antigen-responding cells were obtained by sorting nonresponding CD40L-negative CD69-negative CD45RO-high memory CD4+ T cells. Participants were HIV-1-infected adults who started suppressive ART during chronic infection. Plasma HIV-1 RNA had been undetectable (below 50 copies/mL) in participants for at least 4 years. To be included, a participant needed positive CMV serology and a CD4+ T cell count above 400 cells/uL. Before stimulation, PBMCs were isolated using density centrifugation and then depleted of CD8+ T cells. For about 17 hours, the CD8-depleted PBMCs were stimulated with anti-CD28/CD49d costimulation, a CD40-blocking antibody, and enfuvirtide to prevent new infections. Cell sorting was done on a Beckman Coulter MoFlo Legacy or XDP sorter, and dead cells were excluded with propidium iodide. Genomic DNA was extracted using the QIAamp DNA Mini Kit for samples with more than one million cells and using the Quick-DNA Microprep Kit for all other samples.

The immunoSEQ hsTCRB assay version 4, run in survey mode, was used to sequence TCRbeta repertoires from genomic DNA. Genomic DNA was diluted to around 10 ng/uL, using up to 1 ug per sample for TCRbeta sequencing. The original pipeline was this. TCRbeta data analysis was done in ImmunoSeq Analyzer 3.0, and diversity was calculated on productive nucleotide rearrangements. Lower-bound TCR diversity was estimated with the improved Chao index, and clonality with the Gini coefficient using the Immunarch R package. Different nucleotide rearrangements encoding the same CDR3beta amino acid sequence were treated as distinct clonotypes. Differential abundance analysis identified TCRbeta sequences significantly enriched in antigen-responding cells relative to anti-CD3/anti-CD28-activated cells. GLIPH2 grouped TCRs by predicted peptide-MHC specificity, both within each participant and across combined participant data sets. In TCRdb, the immuneACCESS table is reduced to in-frame sequences with V and J assigned. These tables do not hold every clone; where another copy was compared, an unresolved V gene accounts for under half, and the others remain unexplained. That table furnishes V, J and clone size, whereas the DNA furnished D and trimming. The sample profile shows some 48,000 clones; around 75% of them were found once. In total, the top ten clones hold 2.5% to 3.5% of the sample.

Sequencing used CD4+ T cells sorted from PBMCs after approximately 18-hour stimulation, obtained from a patient who received antiretroviral therapy. The sample's cell subset or site label, in plain terms: CD40L-CD69- CD45RO-high memory CD4 T cells not responding to CMV lysate. The origin of this receptor is an adult man with HIV who was CMV-seropositive.

Here the CDR3 is given as CASSLMAGTGFHEQFF. In nucleotide form, the sequence is TGTGCCAGCAGCTTAATGGCCGGGACAGGGTTCCATGAGCAGTTCTTC. This sequence uses TRBV7-3 and TRBJ2-1; TRBD1 agrees with 9 junctional bases. The germline V gene supplies CDR1 SGHTA and CDR2 FQGTGA. Trimmed from V: 1 base; trimmed from J: 8 bases; junction bases lacking a gene match: 9. Taken from cysteine to phenylalanine, the CDR3 has 16 residues. Solely the CDR3 DNA is kept, with 48 bases framed from the first base.